The clone carrying this T cell receptor beta chain appeared many times. The data were taken from a study of T cells after yellow fever vaccination. Template switching with 5'RACE generated the TCR cDNA and added a universal primer site and UMIs. TCRdb itself ran the 5' RACE reads through MiXCR, one entry per CDR3 protein. The top ten clones hold around 20% of a sample with about 310,000 distinct CDR3 sequences, roughly 3.5% of them seen once. The V end was cut by 1 base, the J end by 0 bases, with 10 bases between. The germline V gene has CDR1 SGHAT and CDR2 FQNNGV. This CDR3 is built from 15 residues.

The source was PBMCs, collected on the day of the yellow fever booster vaccination. This receptor was identified in a man between 18 and 29 years old who received the YFV17D yellow fever vaccine. The rearrangement uses TRBV11-2 and TRBJ2-7; the D is unclear. CDR3: CASSLVGLSSYEQYF. DNA of the CDR3: TGTGCCAGCAGCTTAGTAGGTCTAAGCTCCTACGAGCAGTACTTC.